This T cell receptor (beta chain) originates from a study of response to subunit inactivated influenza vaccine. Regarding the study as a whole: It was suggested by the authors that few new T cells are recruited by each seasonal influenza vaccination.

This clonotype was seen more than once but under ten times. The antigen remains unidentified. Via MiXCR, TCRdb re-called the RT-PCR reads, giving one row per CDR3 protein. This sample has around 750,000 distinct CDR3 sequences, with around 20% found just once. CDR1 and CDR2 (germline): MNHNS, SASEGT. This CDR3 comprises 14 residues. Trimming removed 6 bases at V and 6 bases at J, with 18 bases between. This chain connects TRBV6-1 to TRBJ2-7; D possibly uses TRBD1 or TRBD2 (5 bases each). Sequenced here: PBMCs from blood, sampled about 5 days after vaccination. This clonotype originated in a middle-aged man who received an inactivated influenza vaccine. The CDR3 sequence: CASSVSGRVGEQYF. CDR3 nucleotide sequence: TGTGCCAGCAGCGTCTCAGGGAGAGTAGGCGAGCAGTACTTC.